The 19 T cell receptor beta chains presented below share a single source sample, sequenced in a study of blood T cell repertoires in COVID-19. TCRdb keeps only in-frame clones here, not all; method: immunoSEQ multiplex PCR. This table has more than 150,000 clones, roughly 90% appearing once. Sequenced material: peripheral blood. The receptor set was obtained from a man in his fifties or sixties with acute or convalescent COVID-19.

The CDR3 DNA sequence: TGTGCCAGCAGCCGGGACAGGGACCGGAATCAGCCCCAGCATTTT. Encoded protein: CASSRDRDRNQPQHF. The J gene is TRBJ1-5, the V gene TRBV6-5; TRBD1 agrees at 9 bases. CDR1 MNHEY and CDR2 SVGAGI come from the germline V gene. The ends lost 6 bases at V and 4 bases at J; junction bases unmatched: 7. CDR3 length equals 15 residues.

The chain carries TRBV10-3 and TRBJ2-3; no clear D. Germline V gene lookup returns CDR1 ENHRY and CDR2 SYGVKD. CDR3 length: 14 residues. The V end was cut by 5 bases, the J end by 0 bases, with 9 bases between. The CDR3 DNA is TGTGCCATCAGTAAAGAGACTAGCACAGATACGCAGTATTTT. Protein: CAISKETSTDTQYF.

The rearrangement uses TRBV9 and TRBJ2-2; D is unclear. Germline CDR1 SGDLS, CDR2 YYNGEE. Trimming pared 0 bases from V and 7 bases from J, leaving 4 bases between. The CDR3 length is 12 residues. This CDR3 reads CASSVVNGELFF. DNA of the CDR3: TGTGCCAGCAGCGTAGTAAACGGGGAGCTGTTTTTT.

The DNA for the CDR3 is TGTGCCAGCAGTAGGACTAGCGGGAGTGTCGAGCAGTTCTTC. It codes for CASSRTSGSVEQFF. This rearrangement joins TRBV6-5 to TRBJ2-1, with TRBD2 identical over 13 bases. V lost 5 bases and J lost 10; bases outside the gene matches: 5. The CDR3 spans 14 residues. Germline V gene lookup returns CDR1 MNHEY and CDR2 SVGAGI.

This clone was seen once. The sample contains more than one DNA sequence encoding this CDR3. V is TRBV4-2 and J is TRBJ2-5; 9 bases line up with TRBD1. The length of the CDR3 is 14 residues. Germline V gives CDR1 LGHNA, CDR2 YNFKEQ. V was clipped by 3 bases and J by 5 bases; unmatched bases: 4. The CDR3 sequence: CASSQGQGGETQYF. The CDR3 DNA reads as TGTGCCAGCAGCCAGGGACAGGGTGGTGAGACCCAGTACTTC.

The V call is TRBV19, the J call TRBJ2-3; maybe TRBD2 (6 bases). Trimming took off 3 bases at V and 0 bases at J, with 10 bases between the two ends. The germline gives CDR1 LNHDA, CDR2 SQIVND (reference sequence). The CDR3 sequence is 15 residues long. The CDR3 sequence: CASSIWRASTDTQYF. DNA of the CDR3: TGTGCCAGTAGTATCTGGAGGGCTAGCACAGATACGCAGTATTTT.

The chain is built from TRBV7-9 and TRBJ1-4; D is undetermined. Trimming took off 1 base at V and 0 bases at J, with 6 bases between the two ends. The CDR3 is made up of 15 amino acids. Germline loops: CDR1 SEHNR, CDR2 FQNEAQ (reference sequence). The CDR3 protein is CASSLVDSTNEKLFF. CDR3 DNA sequence: TGTGCCAGCAGCTTAGTAGATTCAACTAATGAAAAACTGTTTTTT. Full variable domain (missing parts from reference TRBV7-9 and TRBJ1-4): DTGVSQNPRHKITKRGQNVTFRCDPISEHNRLYWYRQTLGQGPEFLTYFQNEAQLEKSRLLSDRFSAERPKGSFSTLEIQRTEQGDSAMYLCASSLVDSTNEKLFFGSGTQLSVL.

This sequence joins TRBV29-1 and TRBJ1-4; D is perhaps TRBD1 (5 bases). This CDR3 region has 18 residues. Germline V gene sequence: CDR1 SQVTM, CDR2 ANQGSEA. The ends were cut back, 2 bases at V and 1 base at J, with 20 bases in the middle. CDR3 sequence (DNA): TGCAGCGTTGAACCAGGGCTAAATATTTTGCGAACTAATGAAAAACTGTTTTTT. Translated, it gives CSVEPGLNILRTNEKLFF.

CDR3 DNA: TGTGCCAGTAGTATCGGTTCCGGGGGGCTCCACGAGCAGTACGTC. It codes for CASSIGSGGLHEQYV. The rearrangement links TRBV19 to TRBJ2-7; a weak D match, TRBD2 (7 bases). From germline, CDR1 is LNHDA and CDR2 SQIVND (reference sequence). V was shortened by 3 bases and J by 5 bases, with 17 bases between the two germline ends. The CDR3 runs to 15 residues.

V is TRBV5-1 and J is TRBJ2-2; 10 nucleotides agree with TRBD1. This CDR3 contains 16 residues. Germline V gene lookup returns CDR1 SGHRS and CDR2 YFSETQ. V lost 4 bases to trimming and J lost 7 bases; unmatched junction nucleotides: 10. Here the CDR3 reads CASSGQGGRSGGELFF. The CDR3 nucleotides read TGCGCCAGCAGCGGACAGGGGGGCCGTTCGGGCGGGGAGCTGTTTTTT.

The J gene is TRBJ2-2, the V gene TRBV7-6, with D possibly being TRBD1 (6 bases). Germline CDR1 is SGHVS and CDR2 is FNYEAQ. The CDR3 contains 15 residues. The germline V and J ends were trimmed by 5 bases and 4 bases, with 14 bases remaining between them. CDR3 DNA sequence: TGTGCCAGCAGCCAGCCCACAGGGTCCACCGGGGAGCTGTTTTTT. It specifies CASSQPTGSTGELFF.

The chain links TRBV6-5 to TRBJ2-6, with unresolved D. Germline CDR1 is MNHEY and CDR2 is SVGAGI. Trimming left V 5 bases short and J 2 bases short, with 10 bases between. The CDR3 covers 15 residues. CDR3 nucleotide sequence: TGTGCCAGCAGTAACGGAGTCCCTGGGGCCAACGTCCTGACTTTC. Protein: CASSNGVPGANVLTF.

The J gene is TRBJ2-1, the V gene TRBV9; 9 positions match TRBD2. The ends lost 0 bases at V and 5 bases at J; junction bases unmatched: 12. The CDR3 sequence is 18 residues long. Per the germline V gene, CDR1 is SGDLS and CDR2 is YYNGEE. The CDR3 loop is CASSVEISGSRSNNEQFF. CDR3 coding DNA: TGTGCCAGCAGCGTAGAAATTAGCGGGAGTCGCAGTAACAATGAGCAGTTCTTC.

The chain couples TRBV30 to TRBJ1-1, with a tentative D call TRBD1 (5 bases). CDR1 and CDR2 from the germline V gene are GTSNPN and SVGIG (reference sequence). The CDR3 contains 13 residues. Trimming took 0 bases from V and 11 from J, leaving 16 bases between them. CDR3 loop: CAWSVGQGYRAFF. DNA of the CDR3: TGTGCCTGGAGTGTTGGGCAGGGCTATCGGGCTTTCTTT.

The gene calls are TRBV15 and TRBJ2-3, with 11 nucleotides matching TRBD2. V trimming: 4 bases; J trimming: 3 bases; junction bases outside the gene matches: 3. The CDR3 length is 15 residues. The germline V gene encodes CDR1 LNHNV and CDR2 YYDKDF (reference sequence). CDR3 DNA: TGTGCCACCAGCATAGCGGGAGGGCCAACAGATACGCAGTATTTT. It yields the protein CATSIAGGPTDTQYF.

This chain links TRBV4-2 with TRBJ2-5, with TRBD2 identical over 11 bases. In germline, CDR1 is LGHNA, CDR2 YNFKEQ. The CDR3 runs 16 residues. V lost 0 bases and J lost 5; bases outside the gene matches: 5. CDR3 amino acids: CASSQDWTSGWETQYF. The CDR3 DNA is TGTGCCAGCAGCCAAGATTGGACTAGCGGGTGGGAGACCCAGTACTTC.

The chain employs TRBV6-1 and TRBJ2-7; 9 nucleotides match TRBD1. Germline CDR1 and CDR2: MNHNS and SASEGT. With V trimmed by 3 bases and J by 7 bases, 7 bases remained unmatched. CDR3 length: 14 amino acids. CDR3 sequence: CASSDRGQGGEQYF. CDR3 coding DNA: TGTGCCAGCAGTGATAGGGGACAGGGAGGGGAGCAGTACTTC.

The rearrangement links TRBV2 to TRBJ1-2; the D gene is possibly TRBD1 (5 bases). The germline V gene has CDR1 SNHLY and CDR2 FYNNEI. This CDR3 is built from 10 residues. Trimming removed 6 bases at V and 8 bases at J, with 7 bases between. Written as DNA, the CDR3 is TGTGCCAGCAGCCAGGGAGGCTACACCTTC. Translating gives CASSQGGYTF.

This chain uses TRBV19 with TRBJ2-2; 10 nucleotides agree with TRBD1. This CDR3 is 16 amino acids long. V shed 3 bases, J shed 3 bases, and the junction held 4 bases outside the gene matches. Germline CDR1 and CDR2: LNHDA and SQIVND (reference sequence). The CDR3 bases are TGTGCCAGTAGTATGGGACAGGGGAAAGACACCGGGGAGCTGTTTTTT. Its protein product is CASSMGQGKDTGELFF.